Following are 15 T cell receptor beta chains from one sample sequenced in a study of T cell repertoires in cytomegalovirus infection. TCRdb redid the calling of the reads with MiXCR, one entry per CDR3 protein. Counted here are approximately 100,000 distinct CDR3 sequences, around 22% occurring once; the ten biggest clones make up about 39%. The sample consisted of CD8+ T cells from PBMCs. These receptors all stem from a human donor in good health (CMV status not recorded). Some clones in this sample may be carry-over from other donors' samples.

This clonotype was recorded many times. The rearrangement joins TRBV28 to TRBJ2-2; TRBD2 agrees at 16 bases. The CDR3 extends over 18 amino acids. Germline loops: CDR1 MDHEN, CDR2 SYDVKM. Trimming took 4 bases from V and 6 from J; bases not matched to a gene: 8. The CDR3 nucleotides are TGTGCCAGCAGTTATCCGGGGACTAGCGGGAGGGCCCCCGGGGAGCTGTTTTTT. It is translated as CASSYPGTSGRAPGELFF.

This clonotype was counted once. V usage is TRBV20-1 and J usage is TRBJ2-3, with 13 bases matching TRBD2. This CDR3 has 16 amino acids. In germline, CDR1 is DFQATT, CDR2 SNEGSKA (reference sequence). With V trimmed by 3 bases and J by 5 bases, 8 bases remained unmatched. CDR3 DNA: TGCAGTGCTAGCCTTTCCGGGACTAGCGGGAAAGATACGCAGTATTTT. Translated: CSASLSGTSGKDTQYF.

The chain is built from TRBV4-2 and TRBJ2-2; D is uncertain. V lost 1 base, J lost 6 bases, and 12 bases lay in between. Germline CDR1 LGHNA, CDR2 YNFKEQ. The CDR3 totals 15 residues. This CDR3 reads CASSQGVRSSGELFF. The CDR3 nucleotides are TGTGCCAGCAGCCAAGGTGTCAGATCGTCCGGGGAGCTGTTTTTT.

The rearrangement links TRBV14 to TRBJ2-7, with D uncertain. The CDR3 covers 13 residues. Germline loops: CDR1 SGHDN, CDR2 FVKESK. Trimming took off 1 base at V and 0 bases at J, with 4 bases between the two ends. The CDR3 sequence is CASSQVGSYEQYF. The CDR3, as DNA: TGTGCCAGCAGCCAAGTAGGCTCCTACGAGCAGTACTTC.

The chain recombines TRBV7-2 with TRBJ2-2; D may correspond to TRBD1 or TRBD2 (6 bases each). The germline V gene encodes CDR1 SGHTA and CDR2 FQGNSA. Trimming cost V 5 bases and J 5 bases, with 18 bases left between them. The CDR3 loop spans 16 amino acids. The CDR3 DNA reads as TGTGCCAGCAGCCGCTGGAGGGAAGGGGGGACCGGGGAGCTGTTTTTT. It specifies CASSRWREGGTGELFF.

The genes are TRBV6-2 or TRBV6-3 and TRBJ2-7; the match to TRBD1 covers 9 bases. J gave up 6 bases and V 7 bases, and 10 bases lay outside the gene matches. The CDR3 loop spans 14 amino acids. Germline CDR1 reads MNHEY; CDR2 reads SVGEGT. The CDR3 sequence: CASNTGTGLTEQYF. CDR3 nucleotide sequence: TGTGCCAGCAATACCGGGACAGGGTTGACCGAGCAGTACTTC.

The chain links TRBV15 to TRBJ2-1; the D is unclear. CDR1 is LNHNV and CDR2 is YYDKDF in the germline V gene (reference sequence). Trimming cost V 2 bases and J 2 bases, with 13 bases left between them. This CDR3 has 16 residues. The CDR3 DNA sequence: TGTGCCACCAGCAGAACGGCGGTTGGGACCTACAATGAGCAGTTCTTC. Its protein is CATSRTAVGTYNEQFF.

V gene TRBV30 combines with J gene TRBJ2-1; 10 bases agree with TRBD1. Germline V gene data show CDR1 as GTSNPN and CDR2 as SVGIG (reference sequence). V was clipped by 1 base and J by 2 bases; unmatched bases: 8. The CDR3 consists of 17 residues. CDR3 DNA: TGTGCCTGGAGTGGTTGGACCGGGACAGGGGCCTACAATGAGCAGTTCTTC. This sequence encodes CAWSGWTGTGAYNEQFF.

This clonotype was observed a handful of times. The rearrangement uses TRBV5-6 and TRBJ1-5; the D is unclear. Germline V lookup: CDR1 SGHDT, CDR2 YYEEEE. The V end lost 3 bases, the J end lost 1 base, and 11 bases lay between the germline ends. The CDR3 covers 15 residues. The CDR3 bases are TGTGCCAGCAGCTATTGGAGGAGAAGCAATCAGCCCCAGCATTTT. Amino acids: CASSYWRRSNQPQHF.

The chain uses TRBV28 and TRBJ2-5; tentatively, D is TRBD1 or TRBD2 (5 bases each). The CDR3 spans 14 residues. CDR1 is MDHEN and CDR2 is SYDVKM in the germline V gene. Trimming pared 3 bases from V and 5 bases from J, leaving 13 bases between. CDR3 sequence: CASSLRGARETQYF. As DNA, the CDR3 is TGTGCCAGCAGTTTGAGAGGGGCGAGGGAGACCCAGTACTTC.

The V gene is TRBV9, the J gene TRBJ2-7; 14 bases align to TRBD2. The CDR3 runs 16 residues. Germline CDR1 reads SGDLS; CDR2 reads YYNGEE. Losses at the gene ends were 4 bases for V and 5 bases for J; bases not matched to a gene: 8. CDR3 in DNA: TGTGCCAGCAGCCCAAGGACTAGCGGGAGGAAGGACGAGCAGTACTTC. Amino acid sequence: CASSPRTSGRKDEQYF.

In its sample, this clonotype was seen many times. This rearrangement joins TRBV6-2 or TRBV6-3 to TRBJ2-7; 8 bases map to TRBD2. Looked up from germline, CDR1 is MNHEY and CDR2 is SVGEGT. Unmatched junction bases numbered 10, after V lost 8 bases and J lost 4 bases. The CDR3 is 14 residues long. CDR3 bases: TGTGCCAGCGGGATTATAGCGGGAACGTACGAGCAGTACTTC. Its protein is CASGIIAGTYEQYF.

The V gene is TRBV12-3 or TRBV12-4, the J gene TRBJ2-5, with TRBD2 matching over 8 bases. This CDR3 has 14 residues. Trimming cost V 5 bases and J 3 bases; bases outside gene matches: 5. CDR3: CASSPYGGEETQYF. The CDR3 nucleotides read TGTGCCAGCAGTCCCTACGGGGGGGAAGAGACCCAGTACTTC.

As regards this clonotype: The junction differs from germline at one of its ends, possibly a read error. The chain employs TRBV27 and TRBJ2-1, with 11 bases aligning to TRBD2. This CDR3 region has 15 residues. Germline CDR1 is MNHEY and CDR2 is SMNVEV (reference sequence). CDR3 bases: TGTGCCAGCAGTACTAGCGGGGGCTCCTGCAATGAGCAGTTCTTC. It is translated as CASSTSGGSCNEQFF.

V gene TRBV11-2 combines with J gene TRBJ2-3; 7 bases map to TRBD2. Germline trimming cut 5 bases from V and 8 bases from J; bases unmatched to any gene: 10. Germline assignment: CDR1 SGHAT and CDR2 FQNNGV. This CDR3 has 14 residues. In nucleotides, the CDR3 is TGTGCCAGCAGCGGAGGGACGTCGGGGGGTACGCAGTATTTT. Amino acids: CASSGGTSGGTQYF.